This is a list of T cell receptor beta chains from one sample in a study of response to subunit inactivated influenza vaccine. TCRdb independently ran MiXCR on the RT-PCR reads; one entry per CDR3 protein. The table records about 500,000 distinct CDR3 sequences, 16% of them present only once. The material was CD4+ T cells sorted from PBMCs, obtained less than 30 months after vaccination. The origin of the receptors is a man between 50 and 69 years old who received an inactivated influenza vaccine. Both conserved end residues are part of each CDR3. Expanded clones are given a class, and other clones once, few, many or no size at all.

.	TRBV20-1	TRBJ2-1	CSAYRLADSYNEQFF
.	TRBV5-1	TRBJ2-4	CASSLVSGGAWAKNIQYF
few	TRBV5-1	TRBJ2-3	CATAGVDTDTQYF
.	TRBV20-1	TRBJ2-5	CSAREVGDIRQETQYF
.	TRBV7-2	TRBJ2-5	CASSSGGGTVDRETQYF
many	TRBV12-3/TRBV12-4	TRBJ2-7	CASSSGGRYEQYF
many	TRBV5-6	TRBJ1-6	CASSLGRTSSPLHF
few	TRBV7-9	TRBJ1-2	CASTLQGYGYTF
few	TRBV27	TRBJ1-5	CASSPTGRQPQHF
.	TRBV4-2	TRBJ2-7	CASSQDRGGRYEQYF
.	TRBV4-3	TRBJ2-7	CASSQASALAGTHEQYF
.	TRBV5-1	TRBJ1-1	CASSLVGQLVNTEAFF
.	TRBV18	TRBJ1-2	CASSPGQFNYGYTF
.	TRBV30	TRBJ2-5	CAWSLHQGETQYF
many	TRBV5-1	TRBJ2-3	CASSLTSGGGTDTQYF
few	TRBV4-1	TRBJ1-5	CASSPPTATQPQHF
.	TRBV20-1	TRBJ1-5	CSASAEQMSNQPQHF
.	TRBV30	TRBJ1-6	CAGTSGGLSSYNSPLHF
few	TRBV20-1	TRBJ2-1	CSARGQGGRVGGNEQFF
few	TRBV6-2/TRBV6-3	TRBJ2-3	CASSSTSVDTQYF
few	TRBV5-1	TRBJ2-1	CASSLNAGGSYNEQFF
.	TRBV10-3	TRBJ1-1	CATQQGMNTEAFF
.	TRBV20-1	TRBJ2-3	CSVRPLSTDTQYF
few	TRBV12-3/TRBV12-4	TRBJ2-1	CASNTGGPWNEQFF
few	TRBV4-2	TRBJ2-3	CASSLAGGQGDTQYF
few	TRBV6-1	TRBJ2-7	CASSDSAGNYEQYF
.	TRBV20-1	TRBJ2-3	CSASLREGGTDTQYF
.	TRBV5-1	TRBJ2-1	CASSLEQGAYNEQFF
many	TRBV4-1	TRBJ1-5	CASSPHKNQPQHF
.	TRBV20-1	TRBJ1-2	CSALSGQGAYGYTF
.	TRBV5-1	TRBJ2-2	CASSFRTGGAGELFF
.	TRBV20-1	TRBJ1-5	CSARPTNRDTFQWPQHF
many	TRBV29-1	TRBJ2-3	CSLRGGTDTQYF
few	TRBV12-3/TRBV12-4	TRBJ2-3	CASSTRTSGGAWADTQYF